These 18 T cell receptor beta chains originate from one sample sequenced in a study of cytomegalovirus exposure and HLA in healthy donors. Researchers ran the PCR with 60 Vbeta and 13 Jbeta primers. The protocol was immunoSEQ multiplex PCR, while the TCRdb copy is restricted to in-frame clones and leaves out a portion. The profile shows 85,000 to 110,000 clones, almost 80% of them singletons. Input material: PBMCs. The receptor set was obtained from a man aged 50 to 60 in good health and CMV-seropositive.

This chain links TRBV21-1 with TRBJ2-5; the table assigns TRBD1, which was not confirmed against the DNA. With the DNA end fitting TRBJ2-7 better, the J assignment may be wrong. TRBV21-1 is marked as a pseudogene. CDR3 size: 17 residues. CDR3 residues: CASSKRGRTETPYEQYF. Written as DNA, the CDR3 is TGTGCCAGCAGCAAAAGGGGTAGGACAGAAACTCCCTACGAGCAGTACTTC.

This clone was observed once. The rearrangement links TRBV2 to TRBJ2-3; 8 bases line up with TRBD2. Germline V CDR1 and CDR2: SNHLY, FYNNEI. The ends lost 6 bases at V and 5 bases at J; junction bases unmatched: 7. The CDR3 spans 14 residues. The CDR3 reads CASSEGGGRDTQYF. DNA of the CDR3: TGTGCCAGCAGCGAGGGCGGGGGGAGAGATACGCAGTATTTT.

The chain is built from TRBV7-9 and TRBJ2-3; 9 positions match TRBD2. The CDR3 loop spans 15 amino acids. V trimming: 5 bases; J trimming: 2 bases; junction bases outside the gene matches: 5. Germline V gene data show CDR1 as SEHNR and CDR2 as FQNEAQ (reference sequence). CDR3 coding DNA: TGTGCCAGCAGCCCCCGGACTAGCGACACAGATACGCAGTATTTT. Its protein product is CASSPRTSDTDTQYF.

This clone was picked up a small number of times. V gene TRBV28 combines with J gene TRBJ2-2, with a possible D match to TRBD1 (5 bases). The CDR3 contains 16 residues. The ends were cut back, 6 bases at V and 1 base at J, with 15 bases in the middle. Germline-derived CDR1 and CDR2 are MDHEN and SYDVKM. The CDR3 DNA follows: TGTGCCAGCAGCCCAGGCAGGGCCCAGAACACCGGGGAGCTGTTTTTT. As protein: CASSPGRAQNTGELFF. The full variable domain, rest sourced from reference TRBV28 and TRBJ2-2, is DVKVTQSSRYLVKRTGEKVFLECVQDMDHENMFWYRQDPGLGLRLIYFSYDVKMKEKGDIPEGYSVSREKKERFSLILESASTNQTSMYLCASSPGRAQNTGELFFGEGSRLTVL.

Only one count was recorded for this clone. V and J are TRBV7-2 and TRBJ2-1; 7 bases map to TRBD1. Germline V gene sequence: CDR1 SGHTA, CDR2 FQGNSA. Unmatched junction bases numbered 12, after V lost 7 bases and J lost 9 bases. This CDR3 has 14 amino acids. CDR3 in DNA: TGTGCCAGCAACTTTGAGGGGGCCCGGGTTGAGCAGTTCTTC. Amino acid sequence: CASNFEGARVEQFF. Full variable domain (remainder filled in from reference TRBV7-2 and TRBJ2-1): GAGVSQSPSNKVTEKGKDVELRCDPISGHTALYWYRQSLGQGLEFLIYFQGNSAPDKSGLPSDRFSAERTGGSVSTLTIQRTQQEDSAVYLCASNFEGARVEQFFGPGTRLTVL.

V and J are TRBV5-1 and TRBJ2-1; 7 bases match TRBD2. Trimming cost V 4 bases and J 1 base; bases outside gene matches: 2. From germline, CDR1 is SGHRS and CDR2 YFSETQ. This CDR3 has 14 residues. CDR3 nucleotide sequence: TGCGCCAGCAGCGCGGGAGTTTCCTACAATGAGCAGTTCTTC. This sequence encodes CASSAGVSYNEQFF.

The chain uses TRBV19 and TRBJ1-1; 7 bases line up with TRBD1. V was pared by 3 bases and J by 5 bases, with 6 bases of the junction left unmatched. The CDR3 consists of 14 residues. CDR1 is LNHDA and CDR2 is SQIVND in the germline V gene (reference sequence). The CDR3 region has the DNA TGTGCCAGTAGTATCGGGGACAGAGATACTGAAGCTTTCTTT. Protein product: CASSIGDRDTEAFF. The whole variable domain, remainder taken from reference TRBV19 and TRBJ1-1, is DGGITQSPKYLFRKEGQNVTLSCEQNLNHDAMYWYRQDPGQGLRLIYYSQIVNDFQKGDIAEGYSVSREKKESFPLTVTSAQKNPTAFYLCASSIGDRDTEAFFGQGTRLTVV.

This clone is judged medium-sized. CDR3 in amino acids: CASSTEGLKHEQYF. The DNA of the CDR3 is TGTGCCAGCAGCACAGAAGGACTGAAACACGAGCAGTACTTC. The rearrangement joins TRBV7-9 to TRBJ2-7, with D possibly matching TRBD2 (5 bases). V was shortened by 5 bases and J by 5 bases, with 16 bases between the two germline ends. Germline lookup yields CDR1 SEHNR and CDR2 FQNEAQ (reference sequence). The CDR3 has 14 residues.

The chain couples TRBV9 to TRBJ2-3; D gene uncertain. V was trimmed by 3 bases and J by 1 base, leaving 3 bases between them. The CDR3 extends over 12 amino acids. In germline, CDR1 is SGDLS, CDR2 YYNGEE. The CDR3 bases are TGTGCCAGCAGCGCCGGCACAGATACGCAGTATTTT. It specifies CASSAGTDTQYF. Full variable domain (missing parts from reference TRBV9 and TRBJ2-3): DSGVTQTPKHLITATGQRVTLRCSPRSGDLSVYWYQQSLDQGLQFLIQYYNGEERAKGNILERFSAQQFPDLHSELNLSSLELGDSALYFCASSAGTDTQYFGPGTRLTVL.

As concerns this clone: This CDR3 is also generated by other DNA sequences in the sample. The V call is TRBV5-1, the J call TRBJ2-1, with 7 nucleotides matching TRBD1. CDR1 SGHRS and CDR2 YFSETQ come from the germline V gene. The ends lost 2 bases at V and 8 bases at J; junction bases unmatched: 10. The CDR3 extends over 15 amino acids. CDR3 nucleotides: TGCGCCAGCAGCTTCTTCACAGGGGACGTGGATGAGCAGTTCTTC. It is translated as CASSFFTGDVDEQFF.

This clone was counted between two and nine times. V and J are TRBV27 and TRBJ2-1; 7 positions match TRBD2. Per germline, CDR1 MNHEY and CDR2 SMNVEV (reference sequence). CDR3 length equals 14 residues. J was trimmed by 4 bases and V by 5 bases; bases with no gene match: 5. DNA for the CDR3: TGTGCCAGCAGTGAGGCGGGAGCATACAATGAGCAGTTCTTC. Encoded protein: CASSEAGAYNEQFF.

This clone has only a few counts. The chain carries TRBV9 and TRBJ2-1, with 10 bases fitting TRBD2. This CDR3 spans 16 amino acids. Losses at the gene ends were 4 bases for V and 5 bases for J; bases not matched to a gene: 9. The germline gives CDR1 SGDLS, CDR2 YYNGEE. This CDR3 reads CASSPVVAGGHNEQFF. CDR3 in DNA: TGTGCCAGCAGCCCTGTTGTAGCGGGAGGCCACAATGAGCAGTTCTTC.

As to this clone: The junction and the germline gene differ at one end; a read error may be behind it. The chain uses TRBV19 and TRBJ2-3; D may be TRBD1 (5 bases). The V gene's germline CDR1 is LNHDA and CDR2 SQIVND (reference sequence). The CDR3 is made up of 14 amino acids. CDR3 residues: CASSPIQGTDTQYF. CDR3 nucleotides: TGTGCCAGTAGTCCCATTCAGGGCACCGATACGCAGTATTTT.

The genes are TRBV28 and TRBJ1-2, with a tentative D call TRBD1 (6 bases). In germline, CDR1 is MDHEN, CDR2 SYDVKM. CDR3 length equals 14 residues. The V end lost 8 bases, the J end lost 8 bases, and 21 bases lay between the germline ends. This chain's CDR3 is CASSPDGGEAGYTF. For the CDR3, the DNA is TGTGCCAGCTCCCCTGATGGGGGCGAGGCCGGCTACACCTTC.

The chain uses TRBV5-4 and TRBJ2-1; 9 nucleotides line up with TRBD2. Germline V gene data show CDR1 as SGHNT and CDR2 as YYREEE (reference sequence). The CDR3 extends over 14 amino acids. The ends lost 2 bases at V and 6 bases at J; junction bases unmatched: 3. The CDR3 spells CASSLGREGNEQFF. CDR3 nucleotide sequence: TGTGCCAGCAGCTTAGGGCGGGAGGGCAATGAGCAGTTCTTC.

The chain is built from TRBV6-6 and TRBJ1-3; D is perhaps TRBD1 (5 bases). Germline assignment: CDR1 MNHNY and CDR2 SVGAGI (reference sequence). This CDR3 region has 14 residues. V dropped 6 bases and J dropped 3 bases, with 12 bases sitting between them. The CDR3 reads CASSGTVGGNTIYF. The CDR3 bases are TGTGCCAGCAGCGGGACTGTGGGTGGAAACACCATATATTTT.

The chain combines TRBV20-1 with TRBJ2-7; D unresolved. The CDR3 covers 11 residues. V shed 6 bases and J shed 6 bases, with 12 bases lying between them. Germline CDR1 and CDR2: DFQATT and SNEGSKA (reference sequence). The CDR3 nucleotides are TGCAGTGCCGACGTATCGGGCGAGCAGTACTTC. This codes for CSADVSGEQYF.

The CDR3 DNA reads TGTGCCAGCAGTTTGGGTGGGGCAGGGTTGAGTGGAGAGACCCAGTACTTC. This codes for CASSLGGAGLSGETQYF. This chain links TRBV28 with TRBJ2-5; D is perhaps TRBD1 (5 bases). The V end was cut by 3 bases, the J end by 4 bases, with 21 bases between. Germline V lookup: CDR1 MDHEN, CDR2 SYDVKM. The CDR3 contains 17 residues.